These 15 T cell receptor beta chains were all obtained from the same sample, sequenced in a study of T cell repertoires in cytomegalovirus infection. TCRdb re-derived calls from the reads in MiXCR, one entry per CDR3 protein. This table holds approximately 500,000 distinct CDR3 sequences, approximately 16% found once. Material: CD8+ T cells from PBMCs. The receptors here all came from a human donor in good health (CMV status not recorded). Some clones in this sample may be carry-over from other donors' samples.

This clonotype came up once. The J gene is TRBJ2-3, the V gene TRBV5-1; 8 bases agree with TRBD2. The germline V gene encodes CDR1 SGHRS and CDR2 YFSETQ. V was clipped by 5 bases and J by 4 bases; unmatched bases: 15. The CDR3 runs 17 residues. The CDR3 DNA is TGCGCCAGCAGTTCCTCGACACCAGCGGGAGTTCCAGATACGCAGTATTTT. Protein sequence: CASSSSTPAGVPDTQYF.

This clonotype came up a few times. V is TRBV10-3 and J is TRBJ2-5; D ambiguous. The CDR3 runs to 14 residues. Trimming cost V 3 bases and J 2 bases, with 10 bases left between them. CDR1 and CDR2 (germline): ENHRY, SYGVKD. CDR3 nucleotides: TGTGCCATCAGTGAAAGGAGAGCACAAGAGACCCAGTACTTC. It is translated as CAISERRAQETQYF.

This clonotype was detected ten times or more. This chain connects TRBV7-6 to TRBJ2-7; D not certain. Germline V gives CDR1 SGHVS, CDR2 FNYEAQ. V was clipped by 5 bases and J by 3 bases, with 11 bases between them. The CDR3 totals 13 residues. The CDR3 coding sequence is TGTGCCAGCAGCCCCTCACCAAACTACGAGCAGTACTTC. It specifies CASSPSPNYEQYF.

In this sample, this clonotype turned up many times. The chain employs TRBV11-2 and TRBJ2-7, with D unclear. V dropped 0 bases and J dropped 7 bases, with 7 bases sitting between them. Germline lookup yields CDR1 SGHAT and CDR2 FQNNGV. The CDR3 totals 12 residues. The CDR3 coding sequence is TGTGCCAGCAGCTTAGATCTGATGGAGCAGTACTTC. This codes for CASSLDLMEQYF.

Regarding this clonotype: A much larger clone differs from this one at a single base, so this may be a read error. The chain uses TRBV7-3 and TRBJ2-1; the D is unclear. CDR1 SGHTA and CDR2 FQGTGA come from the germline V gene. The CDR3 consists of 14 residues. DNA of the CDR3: TGTGCCAACCCTTACCGGTCCCTGTACAATGAGAAGTTCTTC. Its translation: CANPYRSLYNEKFF.

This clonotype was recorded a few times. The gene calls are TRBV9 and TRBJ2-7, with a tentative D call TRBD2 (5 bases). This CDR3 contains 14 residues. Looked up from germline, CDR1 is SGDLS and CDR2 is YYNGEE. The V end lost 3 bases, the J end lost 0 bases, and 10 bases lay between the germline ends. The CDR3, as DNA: TGTGCCAGCAGCGGCCACGGGAACTCCTACGAGCAGTACTTC. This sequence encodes CASSGHGNSYEQYF.

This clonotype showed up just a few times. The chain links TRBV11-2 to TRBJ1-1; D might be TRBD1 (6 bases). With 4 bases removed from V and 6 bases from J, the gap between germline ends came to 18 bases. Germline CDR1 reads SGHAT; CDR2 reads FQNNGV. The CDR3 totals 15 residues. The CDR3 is CASSSLGGLPAEAFF. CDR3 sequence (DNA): TGTGCCAGCAGCTCCCTGGGGGGGCTGCCTGCTGAAGCTTTCTTT. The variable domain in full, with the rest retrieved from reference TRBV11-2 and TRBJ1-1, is EAGVAQSPRYKIIEKRQSVAFWCNPISGHATLYWYQQILGQGPKLLIQFQNNGVVDDSQLPKDRFSAERLKGVDSTLKIQPAKLEDSAVYLCASSSLGGLPAEAFFGQGTRLTVV.

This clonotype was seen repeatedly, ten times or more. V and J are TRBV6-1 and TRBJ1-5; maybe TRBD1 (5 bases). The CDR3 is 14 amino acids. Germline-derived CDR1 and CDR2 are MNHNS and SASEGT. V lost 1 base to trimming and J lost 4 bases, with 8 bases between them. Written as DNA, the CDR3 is TGTGCCAGCAGTGAAGGTGGGGGGAATCAGCCCCAGCATTTT. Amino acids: CASSEGGGNQPQHF.

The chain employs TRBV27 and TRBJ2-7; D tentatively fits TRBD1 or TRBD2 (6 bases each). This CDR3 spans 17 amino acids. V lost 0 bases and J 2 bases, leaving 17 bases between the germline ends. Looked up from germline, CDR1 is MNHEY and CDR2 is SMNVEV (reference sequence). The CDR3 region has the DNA TGTGCCAGCAGTTTATCAGGGGGAGGCGGTCTTCCCTACGAGCAGTACTTC. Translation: CASSLSGGGGLPYEQYF.

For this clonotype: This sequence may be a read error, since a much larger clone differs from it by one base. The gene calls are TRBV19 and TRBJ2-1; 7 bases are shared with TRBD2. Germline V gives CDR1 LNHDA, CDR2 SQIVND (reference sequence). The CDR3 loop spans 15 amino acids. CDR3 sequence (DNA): TGTGCCAGAAGTATACGGGGGGAACCCTACAATGAGCAGTTCTTC. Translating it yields CARSIRGEPYNEQFF. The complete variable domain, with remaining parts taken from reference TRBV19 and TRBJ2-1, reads DGGITQSPKYLFRKEGQNVTLSCEQNLNHDAMYWYRQDPGQGLRLIYYSQIVNDFQKGDIAEGYSVSREKKESFPLTVTSAQKNPTAFYLCARSIRGEPYNEQFFGPGTRLTVL.

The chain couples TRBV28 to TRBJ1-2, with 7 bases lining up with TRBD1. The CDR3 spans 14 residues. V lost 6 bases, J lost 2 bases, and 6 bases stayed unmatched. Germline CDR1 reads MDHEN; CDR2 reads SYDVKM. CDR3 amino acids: CASRRPTGNYGYTF. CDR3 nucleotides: TGTGCCAGCAGAAGACCGACAGGGAACTATGGCTACACCTTC.

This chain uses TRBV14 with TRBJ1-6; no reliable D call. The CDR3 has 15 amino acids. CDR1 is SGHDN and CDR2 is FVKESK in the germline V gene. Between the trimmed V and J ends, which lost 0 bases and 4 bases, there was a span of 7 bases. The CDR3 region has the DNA TGTGCCAGCAGCCAAGACCGTATATATAATTCACCCCTCCACTTT. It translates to CASSQDRIYNSPLHF.

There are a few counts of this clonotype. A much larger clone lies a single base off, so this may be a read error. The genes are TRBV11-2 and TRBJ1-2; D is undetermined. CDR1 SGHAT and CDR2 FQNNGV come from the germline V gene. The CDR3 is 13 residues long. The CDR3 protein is CANSLGDTDGYTF. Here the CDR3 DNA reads TGTGCCAACAGCTTAGGAGACACCGATGGCTACACCTTC.

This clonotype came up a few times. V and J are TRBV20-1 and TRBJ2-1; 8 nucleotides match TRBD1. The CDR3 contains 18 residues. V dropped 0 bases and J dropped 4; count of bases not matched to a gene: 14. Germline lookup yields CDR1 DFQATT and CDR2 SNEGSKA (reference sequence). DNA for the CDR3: TGCAGTGCTAGAGATCGGGAGTCCAGGACAGGGTTGTACAATGAGCAGTTCTTC. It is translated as CSARDRESRTGLYNEQFF.

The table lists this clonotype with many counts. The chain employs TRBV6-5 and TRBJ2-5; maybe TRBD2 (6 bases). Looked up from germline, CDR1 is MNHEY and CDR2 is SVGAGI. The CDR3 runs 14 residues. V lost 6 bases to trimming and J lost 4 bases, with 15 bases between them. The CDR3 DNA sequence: TGTGCCAGCAGGGGCCCGGGAGATCGAGAGACCCAGTACTTC. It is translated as CASRGPGDRETQYF.